This T cell receptor (beta chain) is drawn from a study of early T cells in non-severe SARS-CoV-2 infection. Only a few counts were recorded for this clonotype. Germline assignment: CDR1 MNHEY and CDR2 SMNVEV (reference sequence). Trimming took 7 bases from V and 1 from J, leaving 16 bases between them. The CDR3 sequence is 15 residues long. TCRdb reanalysed the 5' RACE reads using MiXCR and keeps one entry per CDR3 protein. The data show over 90,000 distinct CDR3 sequences, more than 10% seen once. Sequenced material: whole blood, taken at baseline. The genes are TRBV27 and TRBJ1-1, with D maybe TRBD1 (5 bases). The TCR sequence derives from an adult who was a healthcare worker with PCR-confirmed SARS-CoV-2 infection or an uninfected control (not recorded which). DNA of the CDR3: TGTGCCAGCACCCCGGGCCGGGGCGCGAACACTGAAGCTTTCTTT. Translation: CASTPGRGANTEAFF.